This T cell receptor beta chain appears in the sequencing data of a study of cytomegalovirus exposure and HLA in healthy donors. Study-level findings and limits: Common viral pathogens seemed to be connected with several of the most significant clusters, according to a later analysis. Within an earlier analysis, most TCR beta V segments proved productive either about 90% or about 30% of the time. HLA alleles were associated with roughly 15,000 TCR beta sequences in a later analysis at 0.05 false discovery rate.

Despite likely unrecorded immune exposures, the donors were nominally healthy at the time of sampling. In regard to this clone: The target antigen is unknown.

With 60 Vbeta and 13 Jbeta primers, the PCR was carried out. Generated by immunoSEQ multiplex PCR, the TCRdb table keeps only in-frame clones and is missing some. The table records 70,000 to 95,000 clones, 76% of them present only once. The specimen sequenced was PBMCs. The clonotype originates from a man aged 25-40 years in good health and CMV-seropositive.

The CDR3 DNA sequence: TGCGCCAGCAGCCAAGTGAGGACAGGGGGTGGCACTGAAGCTTTCTTT. Residues: CASSQVRTGGGTEAFF. The chain recombines TRBV4-1 with TRBJ1-1; 10 nucleotides match TRBD1. Germline V lookup: CDR1 MGHRA, CDR2 YSYEKL. The CDR3 is 16 residues long. J lost 4 bases, V lost 1 base, and 6 bases had no gene match.